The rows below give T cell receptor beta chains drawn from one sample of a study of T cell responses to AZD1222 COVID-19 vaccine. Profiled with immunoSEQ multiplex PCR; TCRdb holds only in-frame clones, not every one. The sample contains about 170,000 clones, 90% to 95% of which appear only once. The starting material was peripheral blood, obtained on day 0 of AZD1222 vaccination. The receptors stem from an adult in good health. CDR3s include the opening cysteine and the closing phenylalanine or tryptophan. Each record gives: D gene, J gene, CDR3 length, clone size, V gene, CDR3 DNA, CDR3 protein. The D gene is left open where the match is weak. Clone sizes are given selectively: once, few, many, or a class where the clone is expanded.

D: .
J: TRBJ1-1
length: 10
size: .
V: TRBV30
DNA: TGTGCCTGGAGTGTGGGTGATGCTTTCTTT
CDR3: CAWSVGDAFF

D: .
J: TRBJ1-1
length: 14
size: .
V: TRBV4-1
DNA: TGCGCCAGCAGCCACCAACTCCAGTTAACTGAAGCTTTCTTT
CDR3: CASSHQLQLTEAFF

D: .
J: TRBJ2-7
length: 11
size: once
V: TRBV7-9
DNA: TGTGCCAGCAGCTCGAACTACGAGCAGTACTTC
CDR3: CASSSNYEQYF

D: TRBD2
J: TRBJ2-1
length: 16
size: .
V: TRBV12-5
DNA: TGTGCTAGTGGTTTGGTAACTTTGGCGGGAGGGCCGCGCCAGTTCTTC
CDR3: CASGLVTLAGGPRQFF

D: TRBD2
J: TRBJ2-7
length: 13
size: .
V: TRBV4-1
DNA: TGCGCCACCTCGGGGGGGGGAAGGTACGAGCAGTACTTC
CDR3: CATSGGGRYEQYF

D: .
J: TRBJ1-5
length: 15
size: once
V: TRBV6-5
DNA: TGTGCCAGCAGTTACTCCACGGGGATCGCGGGGCCCCAGCATTTT
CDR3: CASSYSTGIAGPQHF

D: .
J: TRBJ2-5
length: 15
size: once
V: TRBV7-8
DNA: TGTGCCAGCAGCGTGAGTTTTGGGGGCCAAGAGACCCAGTACTTC
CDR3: CASSVSFGGQETQYF

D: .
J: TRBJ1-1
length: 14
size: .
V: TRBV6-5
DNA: TGTGCCAGCAGCCTCGACGGAACTAACACTGAAGCTTTCTTT
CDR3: CASSLDGTNTEAFF

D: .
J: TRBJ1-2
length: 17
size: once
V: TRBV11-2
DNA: TGTGCCAGCAGCGAATATGGTGGGCCAGACAGCTATTTTGGCTACACCTTC
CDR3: CASSEYGGPDSYFGYTF

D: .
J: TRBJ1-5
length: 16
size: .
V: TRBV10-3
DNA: TGTGCCATCAGTGAGAACCAGGCTTATAGCAATCAGCCCCAGCATTTT
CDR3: CAISENQAYSNQPQHF

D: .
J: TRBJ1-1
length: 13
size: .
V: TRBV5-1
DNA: TGCGCCAGCAGCTTTACGTCAGAGACTGAAGCTTTCTTT
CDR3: CASSFTSETEAFF

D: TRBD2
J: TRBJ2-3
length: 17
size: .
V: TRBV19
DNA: TGTGCCAGTAGTATAGATGGTAGGGGAGGGGGCACAGATACGCAGTATTTT
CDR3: CASSIDGRGGGTDTQYF

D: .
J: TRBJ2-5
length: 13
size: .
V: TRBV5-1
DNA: TGCGCCAGCAGCTTGGCCAGGGGAGAGACCCAGTACTTC
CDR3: CASSLARGETQYF

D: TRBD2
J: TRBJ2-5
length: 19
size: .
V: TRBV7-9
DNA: TGTGCCAGCAGCCTCCCCGGGACTAGCGGGGGGAGACGGACGGAGACCCAGTACTTC
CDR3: CASSLPGTSGGRRTETQYF

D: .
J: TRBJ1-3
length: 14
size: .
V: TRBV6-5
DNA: TGTGCCAGCACCGAGCGGGGGGCTGGAAACACCATATATTTT
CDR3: CASTERGAGNTIYF

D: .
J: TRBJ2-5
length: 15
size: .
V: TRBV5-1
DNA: TGCGCCAGCAGCTCCAACCCTGGACTTCAAGAGACCCAGTACTTC
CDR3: CASSSNPGLQETQYF

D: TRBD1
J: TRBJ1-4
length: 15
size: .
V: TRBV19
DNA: TGTGCCAGTAGTTGGGACAGGGCCCGGGATGAAAAACTGTTTTTT
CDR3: CASSWDRARDEKLFF

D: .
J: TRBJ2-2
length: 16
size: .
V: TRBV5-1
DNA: TGCGCCAGCAGCCTCGGGCCCCAAGACGGCACCGGGGAGCTGTTTTTT
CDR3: CASSLGPQDGTGELFF

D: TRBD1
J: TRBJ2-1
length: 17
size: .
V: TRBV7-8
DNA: TGTGCCAGCAGCCCGAGTCGGACAGGGGCTAGGTACAATGAGCAGTTCTTC
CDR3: CASSPSRTGARYNEQFF

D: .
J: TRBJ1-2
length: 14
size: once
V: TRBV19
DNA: TGTGCCAGTAGTCCACCGACGGTCTTCTATGGCTACACCTTC
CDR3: CASSPPTVFYGYTF

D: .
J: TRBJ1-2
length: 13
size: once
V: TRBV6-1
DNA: TGTGCCAGCAGTGAAGCGCGCGGGAGAAGCTACACCTTC
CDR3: CASSEARGRSYTF

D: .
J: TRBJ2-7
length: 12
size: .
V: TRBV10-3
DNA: TGTGCCATCAGGGGGCCCCCGGACGAGCAGTACTTC
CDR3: CAIRGPPDEQYF

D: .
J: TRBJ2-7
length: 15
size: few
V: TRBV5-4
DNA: TGTGCCAGCAGCCCCGGGACCCCCGGAAGGTACGAGCAGTACTTC
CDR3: CASSPGTPGRYEQYF

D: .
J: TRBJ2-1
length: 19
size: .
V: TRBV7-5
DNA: TGTGTCAGAAGCTTAGTCACCCCTTTGGAGACTAAGGGGCACAATGAGCAGTTCTTC
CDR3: CVRSLVTPLETKGHNEQFF

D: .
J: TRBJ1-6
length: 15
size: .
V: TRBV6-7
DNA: TGTGCCAGCAGTTATGTACAGGGATATAATTCACCCCTCCACTTT
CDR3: CASSYVQGYNSPLHF

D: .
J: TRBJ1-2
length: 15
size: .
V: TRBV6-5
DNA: TGTGCCAGCAGATTCCACCGGGACCTTAACTATGGCTACACCTTC
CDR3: CASRFHRDLNYGYTF

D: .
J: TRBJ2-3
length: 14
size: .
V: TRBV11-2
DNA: TGTGCCAGCACAAGCATAGGGGGCACAGATACGCAGTATTTT
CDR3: CASTSIGGTDTQYF

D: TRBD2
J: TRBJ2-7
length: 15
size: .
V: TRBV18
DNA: TGTGCCAGCTCACCCCGACTAGCGGGGTCCTACGAGCAGTACTTC
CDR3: CASSPRLAGSYEQYF

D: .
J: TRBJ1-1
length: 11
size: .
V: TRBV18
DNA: TGTGCCAGCTCTGGGGGGACTGAAGCTTTCTTT
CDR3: CASSGGTEAFF

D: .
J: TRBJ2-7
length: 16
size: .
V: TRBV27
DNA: TGTGCCAGCAGCGCACCTTCAAGGGGAAAAATCTACGAGCAGTACTTC
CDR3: CASSAPSRGKIYEQYF

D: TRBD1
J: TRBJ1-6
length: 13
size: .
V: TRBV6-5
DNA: TGTGCCGGCCGGGACAGGGGAAATTCACCCCTCCACTTT
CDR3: CAGRDRGNSPLHF

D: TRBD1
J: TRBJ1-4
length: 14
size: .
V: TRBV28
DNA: TGTGCCAGCAGCTCAGGGGGATTAGATGAAAAACTGTTTTTT
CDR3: CASSSGGLDEKLFF

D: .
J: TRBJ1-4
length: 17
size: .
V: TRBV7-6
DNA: TGTGCCAGCAGCTCTAGACCCGAAAGTGCAACTAATGAAAAACTGTTTTTT
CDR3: CASSSRPESATNEKLFF

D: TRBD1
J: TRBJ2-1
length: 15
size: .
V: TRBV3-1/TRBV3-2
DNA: TGTGCCAGCAGCCAGTGGGACAGTGGTATCAATGAGCAGTTCTTC
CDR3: CASSQWDSGINEQFF

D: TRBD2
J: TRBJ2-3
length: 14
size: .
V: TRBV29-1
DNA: TGCAGCGTTGAAGGGAGACTAGCGGGGAATACGCAGTATTTT
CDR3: CSVEGRLAGNTQYF

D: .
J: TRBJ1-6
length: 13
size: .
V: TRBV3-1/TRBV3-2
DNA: TGTGCCAGCAGAGACATGTATAATTCACCCCTCCACTTT
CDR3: CASRDMYNSPLHF

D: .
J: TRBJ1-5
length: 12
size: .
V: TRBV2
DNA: TGTGCCAGCGGCAGGGAACGACAGCCCCAGCATTTT
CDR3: CASGRERQPQHF

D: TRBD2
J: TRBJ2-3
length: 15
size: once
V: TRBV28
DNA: TGTGCCAGCAGGCCTAGCGGGAGGAGGACAGATACGCAGTATTTT
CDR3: CASRPSGRRTDTQYF

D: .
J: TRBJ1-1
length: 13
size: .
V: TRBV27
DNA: TGTGCCAGCAGTTTTGGGGGGTACACTGAAGCTTTCTTT
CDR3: CASSFGGYTEAFF

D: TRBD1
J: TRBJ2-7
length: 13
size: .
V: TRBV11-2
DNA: TGTGCCAGCAGCCCACAGGGGTCCTACGAGCAGTACTTC
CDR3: CASSPQGSYEQYF

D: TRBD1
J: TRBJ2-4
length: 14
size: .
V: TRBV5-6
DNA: TGTGCCAGCAGCCCGATGACAGGGGGGAACATTCAGTACTTC
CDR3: CASSPMTGGNIQYF

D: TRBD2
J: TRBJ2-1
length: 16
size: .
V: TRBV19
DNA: TGTGCCAGTAGTATAGGTTTAGCGGGAGCTTACAATGAGCAGTTCTTC
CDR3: CASSIGLAGAYNEQFF

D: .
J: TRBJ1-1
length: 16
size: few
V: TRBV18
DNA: TGTGCCAGCTCACATTCCCGGACAGCCACTAACACTGAAGCTTTCTTT
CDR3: CASSHSRTATNTEAFF

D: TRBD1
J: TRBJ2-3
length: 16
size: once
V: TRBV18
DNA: TGTGCCAGCTCACCCCCGACAGGGTTGGGCGCAGATACGCAGTATTTT
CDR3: CASSPPTGLGADTQYF

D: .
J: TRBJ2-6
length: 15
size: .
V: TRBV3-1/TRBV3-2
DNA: TGTGCCAGCAGCCAAGAGGCGTACGGGGCCAACGTCCTGACTTTC
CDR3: CASSQEAYGANVLTF

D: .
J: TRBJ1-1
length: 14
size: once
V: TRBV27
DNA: TGTGCCAGCAGCCCCTCAACAGGGCACACTGAAGCTTTCTTT
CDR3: CASSPSTGHTEAFF

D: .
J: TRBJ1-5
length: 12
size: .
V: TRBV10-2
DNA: TGCGCCAGCAGCGACGGTTATCAGCCCCAGCATTTT
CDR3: CASSDGYQPQHF

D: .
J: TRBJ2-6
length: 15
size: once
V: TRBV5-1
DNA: TGCGCCAGCGGCCATACAGGGAGAGGGGCCAACGTCCTGACTTTC
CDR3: CASGHTGRGANVLTF

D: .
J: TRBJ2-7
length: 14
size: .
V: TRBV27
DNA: TGTGCCAGCAGTTTTCAGGGGGGAGGGTACGAGCAGTACTTC
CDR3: CASSFQGGGYEQYF

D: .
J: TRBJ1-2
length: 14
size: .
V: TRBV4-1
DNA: TGCGCCAGCACCCTAAGTGAGGTTTCCTATGGCTACACCTTC
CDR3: CASTLSEVSYGYTF

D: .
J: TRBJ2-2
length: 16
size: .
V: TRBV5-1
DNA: TGCGCCAGCAGCTTGGTGGCAGGGTCGAACACCGGGGAGCTGTTTTTT
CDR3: CASSLVAGSNTGELFF

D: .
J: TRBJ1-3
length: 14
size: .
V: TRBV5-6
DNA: TGTGCCAGCAGCTATGGGAGGGCAGGAAACACCATATATTTT
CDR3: CASSYGRAGNTIYF

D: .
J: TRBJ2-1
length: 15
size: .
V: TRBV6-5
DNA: TGTGCCAGCAGTTACTCGCCAGAATCCTACAATGAGCAGTTCTTC
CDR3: CASSYSPESYNEQFF

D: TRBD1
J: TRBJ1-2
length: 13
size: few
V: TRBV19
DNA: TGTGCCAGTAGCCGCGGACAGGTCTATGGCTACACCTTC
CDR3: CASSRGQVYGYTF